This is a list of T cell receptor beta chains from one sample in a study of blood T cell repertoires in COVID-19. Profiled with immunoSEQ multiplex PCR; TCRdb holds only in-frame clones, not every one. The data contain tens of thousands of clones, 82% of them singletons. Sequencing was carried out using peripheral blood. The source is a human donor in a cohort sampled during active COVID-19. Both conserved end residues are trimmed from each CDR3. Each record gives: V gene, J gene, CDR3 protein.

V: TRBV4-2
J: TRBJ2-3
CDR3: ASSPTGQEEHTQY

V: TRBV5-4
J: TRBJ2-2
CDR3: ASSLIAGGPGSGELF

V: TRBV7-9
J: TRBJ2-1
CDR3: ASSATSGVLYNEQF

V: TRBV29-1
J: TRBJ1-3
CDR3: SVAISGNTIY

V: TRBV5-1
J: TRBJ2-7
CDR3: ASSFGQGSDEQY

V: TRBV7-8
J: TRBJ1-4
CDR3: ASSQREPPNEKLF

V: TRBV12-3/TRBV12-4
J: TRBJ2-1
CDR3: ASSRGTNNEQF

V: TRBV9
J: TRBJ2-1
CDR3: ASSVGVYNEQF

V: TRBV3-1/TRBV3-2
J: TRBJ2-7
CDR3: ASSQGEVPAYEQY

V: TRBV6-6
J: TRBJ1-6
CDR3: ASRGEKQGGSPLH

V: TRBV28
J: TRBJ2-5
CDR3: ASSSATSGRETQY

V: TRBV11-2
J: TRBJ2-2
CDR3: AEPGLNTGELF

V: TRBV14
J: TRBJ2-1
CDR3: ASSRLAMVINEQF

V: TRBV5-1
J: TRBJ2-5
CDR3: ASRPAGGSETQY

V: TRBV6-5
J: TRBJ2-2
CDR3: ASSYLSRGAGELF

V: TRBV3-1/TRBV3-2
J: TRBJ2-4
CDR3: ASSHRQGKNIQY

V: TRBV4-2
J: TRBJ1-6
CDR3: ASSHGTGAYYNSPLH

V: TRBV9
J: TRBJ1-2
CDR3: ASSDGRAPSYGYT

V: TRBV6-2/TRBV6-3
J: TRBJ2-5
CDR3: ASSGKLAERQY

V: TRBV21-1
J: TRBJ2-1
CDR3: ASDKRGLAGGPSF

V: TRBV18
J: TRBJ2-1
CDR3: ASSPGAISGDNEQF

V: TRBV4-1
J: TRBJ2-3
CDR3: ASSLSSTDTQY

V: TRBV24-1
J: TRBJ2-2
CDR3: ATSTTSGNTGELF

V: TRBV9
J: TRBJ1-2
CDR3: ASSVGGVLGYT

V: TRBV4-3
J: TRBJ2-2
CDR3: ASRADRSGYTGTGNTGELF

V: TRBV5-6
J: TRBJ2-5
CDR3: ASSLEASGGPWQETQY

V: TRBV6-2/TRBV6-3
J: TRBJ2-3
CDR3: ASSPGQGADTQY

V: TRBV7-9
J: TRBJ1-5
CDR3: ASSSAGPAGQPQH

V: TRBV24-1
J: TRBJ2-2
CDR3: ATSDSAVRVRVPTGELF

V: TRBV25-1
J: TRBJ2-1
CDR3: ASGRGTSGWNEQF

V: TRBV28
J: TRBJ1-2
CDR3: ASWAGDGYT

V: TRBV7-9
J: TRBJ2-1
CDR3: ASSPKVRVGNEQF

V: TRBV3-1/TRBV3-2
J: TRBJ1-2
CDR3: ASSRTGAFNYGYT

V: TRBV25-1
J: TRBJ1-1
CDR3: ASSGPGQREINTEAF

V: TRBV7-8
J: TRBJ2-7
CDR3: ASKETSGYEQY